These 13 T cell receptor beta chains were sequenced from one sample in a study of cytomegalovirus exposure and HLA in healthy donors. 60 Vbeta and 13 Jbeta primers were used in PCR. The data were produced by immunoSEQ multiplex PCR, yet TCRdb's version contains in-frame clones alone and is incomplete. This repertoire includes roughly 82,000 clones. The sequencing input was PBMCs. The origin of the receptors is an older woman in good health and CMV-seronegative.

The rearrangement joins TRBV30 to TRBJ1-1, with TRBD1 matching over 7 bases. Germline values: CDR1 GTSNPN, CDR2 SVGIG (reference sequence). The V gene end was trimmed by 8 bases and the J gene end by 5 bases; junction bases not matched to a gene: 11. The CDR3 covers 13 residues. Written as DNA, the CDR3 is TGTGCCCGAAACAGGGGTGGAGGGACTGAAGCTTTCTTT. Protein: CARNRGGGTEAFF.

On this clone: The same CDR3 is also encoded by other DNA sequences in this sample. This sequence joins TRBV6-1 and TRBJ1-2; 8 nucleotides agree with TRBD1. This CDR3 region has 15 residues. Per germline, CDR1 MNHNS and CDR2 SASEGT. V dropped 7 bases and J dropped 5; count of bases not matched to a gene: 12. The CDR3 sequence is CASTGGDLGLYGYTF. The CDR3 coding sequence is TGTGCCAGCACAGGGGGCGACTTGGGGCTATATGGCTACACCTTC.

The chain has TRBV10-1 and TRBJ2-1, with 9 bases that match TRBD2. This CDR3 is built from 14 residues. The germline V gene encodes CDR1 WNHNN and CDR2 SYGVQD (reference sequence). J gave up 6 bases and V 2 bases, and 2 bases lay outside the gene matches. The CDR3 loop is CASSEAGGINEQFF. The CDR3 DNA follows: TGCGCCAGCAGTGAGGCGGGAGGGATCAATGAGCAGTTCTTC.

In DNA form, the CDR3 reads TGTGCCAGCAACACCAGGGGCGGAGACACTGAAGCTTTCTTT. This translates into CASNTRGGDTEAFF. The chain combines TRBV2 with TRBJ1-1; D might be TRBD1 (6 bases). Trimming shortened V by 7 bases and J by 3 bases, and 15 bases separated the two germline ends. CDR1 and CDR2 (germline): SNHLY, FYNNEI. The CDR3 contains 14 residues.

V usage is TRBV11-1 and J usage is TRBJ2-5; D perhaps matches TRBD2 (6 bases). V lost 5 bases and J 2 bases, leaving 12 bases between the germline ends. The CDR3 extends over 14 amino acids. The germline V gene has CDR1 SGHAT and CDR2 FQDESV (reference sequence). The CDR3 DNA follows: TGTGCCAGCAGCATCCGACTAGGTCAAGAGACCCAGTACTTC. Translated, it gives CASSIRLGQETQYF.

Here the CDR3 reads CSAEESEQYF. The DNA for the CDR3 is TGCAGTGCTGAAGAGAGCGAGCAGTACTTC. V is TRBV20-1 and J is TRBJ2-7; D call uncertain. This CDR3 region has 10 residues. Germline CDR1 and CDR2: DFQATT and SNEGSKA (reference sequence). The germline V and J ends were trimmed by 5 bases and 6 bases, with 8 bases remaining between them.

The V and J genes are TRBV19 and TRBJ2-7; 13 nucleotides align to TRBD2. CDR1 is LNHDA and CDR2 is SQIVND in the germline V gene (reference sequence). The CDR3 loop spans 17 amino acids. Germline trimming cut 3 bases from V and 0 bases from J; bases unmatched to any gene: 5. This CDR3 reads CASSILGLAGSSYEQYF. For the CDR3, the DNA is TGTGCCAGTAGTATCCTGGGACTAGCGGGAAGCTCCTACGAGCAGTACTTC.

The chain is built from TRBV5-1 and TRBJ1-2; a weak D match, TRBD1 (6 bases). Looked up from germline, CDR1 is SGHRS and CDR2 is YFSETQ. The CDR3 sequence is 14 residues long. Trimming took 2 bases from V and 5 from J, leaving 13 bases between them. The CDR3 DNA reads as TGCGCCAGCAGCTTTTTCACAGGGTCATATGGCTACACCTTC. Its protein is CASSFFTGSYGYTF.

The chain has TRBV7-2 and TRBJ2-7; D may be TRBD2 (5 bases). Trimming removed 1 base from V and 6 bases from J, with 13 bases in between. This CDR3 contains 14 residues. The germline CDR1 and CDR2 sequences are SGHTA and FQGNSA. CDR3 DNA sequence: TGTGCCAGCAGCTTAGGAGGGAGTGCTTCCGAGCAGTACTTC. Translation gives CASSLGGSASEQYF.

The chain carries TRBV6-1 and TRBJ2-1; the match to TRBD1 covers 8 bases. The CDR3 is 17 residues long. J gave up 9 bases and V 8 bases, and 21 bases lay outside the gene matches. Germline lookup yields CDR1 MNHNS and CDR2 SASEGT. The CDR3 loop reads CASRGHLTGTGIGEQFF. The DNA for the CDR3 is TGTGCCAGCCGTGGCCATCTAACCGGGACAGGTATCGGTGAGCAGTTCTTC.

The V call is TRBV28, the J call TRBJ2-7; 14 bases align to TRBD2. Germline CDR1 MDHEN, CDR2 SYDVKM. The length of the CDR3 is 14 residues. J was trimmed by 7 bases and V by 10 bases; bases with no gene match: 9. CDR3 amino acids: CATHGGLAGEEQYF. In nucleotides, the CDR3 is TGTGCCACCCACGGGGGACTAGCGGGAGAGGAGCAGTACTTC.

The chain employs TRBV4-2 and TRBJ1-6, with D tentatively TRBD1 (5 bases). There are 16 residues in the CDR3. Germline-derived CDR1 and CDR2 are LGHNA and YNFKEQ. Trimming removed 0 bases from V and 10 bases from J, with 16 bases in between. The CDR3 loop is CASSQEGQQVGSPLHF. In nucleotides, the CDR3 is TGTGCCAGCAGCCAAGAGGGCCAACAGGTCGGATCACCCCTCCACTTT.

The CDR3 nucleotides are TGCGCCAGCAGCTTGGGTAGCGGGAGATGGGAGACCCAGTACTTC. It codes for CASSLGSGRWETQYF. This chain joins TRBV5-1 and TRBJ2-5, with 9 bases aligning to TRBD2. The CDR3 contains 15 residues. After removal of 0 bases from V and 5 bases from J, the junction contained 5 bases not matched to a gene. Germline CDR1 reads SGHRS; CDR2 reads YFSETQ.